This T cell receptor beta chain was sequenced in a study of blood T cell repertoires in COVID-19 (TCRdb year 2020). Looking at the study overall: Samples from collaborators originated in the United States, Italy and Spain and spanned both the acute and convalescent phases of COVID-19. The material from the prospective study consisted of cDNA or gDNA derived from T cells, B-cell-depleted T cells, or PBMCs. The dataset comprised deeply sampled blood TCRbeta repertoires from subjects exposed to, actively infected with, or recovered from COVID-19. The repertoires were released in a freely available public database meant as a resource for research on the immune response to SARS-CoV-2. Samples came from the ongoing ImmuneRACE study (first 160 participants) plus 1,254 subjects from 6 global collaborators. Nearly every sample came with metadata listing a de-identified subject ID, COVID-19 status, age in years and sex. Where HLA class I and class II types were available, the types were taken from metadata supplied by the sample provider, not from assay-based typing. General conclusions and limits of the study: How much clinical and demographic metadata was included differed by source and by participant, and the metadata was provided uncurated.

TCRbeta CDR3 regions were amplified from genomic DNA using the immunoSEQ Assay, a bias-controlled multiplex PCR. Turning to the authors' computational methods: The number of nucleated cells in each sample was estimated from the amplification of reference gene primers within the assay. Sequence reads were collapsed and filtered to measure the absolute abundance of every unique TCRbeta CDR3 rearrangement. For each sample, productive Simpson clonality was calculated by taking the square root of Simpson's diversity index across productive rearrangements. This is the immuneACCESS table as TCRdb keeps it, with only in-frame sequences that have V and J called. A part of the clones is gone; compared with another copy, unresolved V genes explain less than half, and the rest is unexplained. That table is the source of V, J and clone size, and D and trimming were worked out from the DNA. The sample records 50,000 or so clones, 85% to 90% of which are singletons. The ten largest clones represent about 26% of the sample.

Based on the germline V gene, the CDR1 and CDR2 sequences are SGHVS and FQNEAQ. V loses 6 bases at its end and J loses 4 bases; junction bases beyond the gene matches: 8. The CDR3 runs 15 residues from the cysteine to the phenylalanine. Only the CDR3 DNA stays, 45 bases, in frame from base 1. Notes on this clone: The specificity of this receptor is unknown. No qualities accompany the bases; no much larger clone lies one base away.

The collaborating institutions used their own protocols to collect whole blood in K2EDTA tubes. For TCRbeta analysis, collaborators shipped samples in one of three forms: frozen whole blood, isolated PBMCs, or DNA extracted from either of those sample types. This chain is built from TRBV7-8 and TRBJ2-7, with 11 central nucleotides matching TRBD1. The sample comprised peripheral blood. The sequence was collected from a human donor in a cohort sampled during active COVID-19. The sequence in DNA is TGTGCCAGCAGTCATTACCGGGACAGGGGGTACGAGCAGTACTTC. This gives the protein CASSHYRDRGYEQYF.